A selection of T cell receptor beta chains follows, all from one sample in a study of regulatory T cells in long-lasting Graves disease. Each CDR3 protein gets one entry after TCRdb re-called the multiplex PCR reads with MiXCR. This table has 400,000 to 550,000 distinct CDR3 sequences, roughly 15% appearing once. These data were also reused for a study on T cells in Graves' hyperthyroidism and ophthalmopathy.

The specimen was peripheral blood mononuclear cells (PBMCs), collected at new diagnosis, from a patient treated with antithyroid drugs. The receptors shown here come from a woman between 18 and 30 years old with Graves disease. The CDR3 runs from the conserved cysteine through the conserved F or W. D genes are given only for firm matches.

CASRSLGPKNEQFF,TRBV7-8,.
CASRELAGPPYEQYF,TRBV28,TRBD2
CASSLVPSGSISDTQYF,TRBV11-2,TRBD2
CSASTGGTGELFF,TRBV20-1,TRBD1
CASSAHPQGPNTEAFF,TRBV9,TRBD1
CASSSTSGGETQYF,TRBV5-8,TRBD2
CSVRTGNEKLFF,TRBV29-1,TRBD1
CASSSRDTADEQYF,TRBV2,.
CASSGPNSGIRSYEQYF,TRBV6-1,TRBD2
CASSDSFRGLAGWRDTDTQYF,TRBV6-1,TRBD2
CASSPLRGPQETQYF,TRBV7-9,TRBD1
CASSLQDRGYGYTF,TRBV27,TRBD1
CASSLGVFGIVNEQFF,TRBV11-2,.
CASSLAYETQYF,TRBV7-2,.
CASSEGRNNEQFF,TRBV7-8,.
CASSFPPPTYGYTF,TRBV7-2,.
CASSSDRATEAFF,TRBV18,TRBD1
CASSRGRDRGQETQYF,TRBV4-2,TRBD1
CATSRDLEGLGSYNEQFF,TRBV15,.
CASRLAGGETQYF,TRBV19,TRBD2
CASSPPGTGPLNEQFF,TRBV28,TRBD1
CASSLTRESEQFF,TRBV27,.
CATSRDRDLSTYNEQFF,TRBV15,.
CASSLLISDTQYF,TRBV27,.
CASSLSGSHNEQFF,TRBV11-2,TRBD2
CASSPESEIYNEQFF,TRBV7-6,.
CASSLRLAGDIETQYF,TRBV12-3/TRBV12-4,TRBD2
CASSQDLRTSTEAFF,TRBV4-3,.
CASSSVLGGSGTEAFF,TRBV7-6,.
CASSSRAYEQYF,TRBV12-3/TRBV12-4,.
CASSVQGSSYEQYF,TRBV9,.
CASSQSSSGTGELFF,TRBV3-1,TRBD2
CASSPSLASFSDTQYF,TRBV18,.
CASRNGKAYTGELFF,TRBV27,.
CASTPGVTYEQYF,TRBV7-9,.
CASSPPRTGLAGVNPTSYNEQFF,TRBV12-3/TRBV12-4,TRBD2
CASGRQDAYEQYF,TRBV27,.
CASRKTGGPNQPQHF,TRBV5-6,TRBD1